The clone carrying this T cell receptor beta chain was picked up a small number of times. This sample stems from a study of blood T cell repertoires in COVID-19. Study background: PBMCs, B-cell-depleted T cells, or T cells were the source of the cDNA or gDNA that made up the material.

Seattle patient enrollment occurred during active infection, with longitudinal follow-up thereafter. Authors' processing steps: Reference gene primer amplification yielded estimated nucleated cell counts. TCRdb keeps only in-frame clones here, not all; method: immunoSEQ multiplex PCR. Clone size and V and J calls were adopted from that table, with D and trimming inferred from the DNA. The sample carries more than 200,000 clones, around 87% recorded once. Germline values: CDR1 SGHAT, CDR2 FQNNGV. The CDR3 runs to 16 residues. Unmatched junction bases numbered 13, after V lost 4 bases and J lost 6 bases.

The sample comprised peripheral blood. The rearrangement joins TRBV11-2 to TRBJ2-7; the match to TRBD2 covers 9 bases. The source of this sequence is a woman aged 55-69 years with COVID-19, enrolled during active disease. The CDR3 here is CASSSLSGLASGEQYF. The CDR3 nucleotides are TGTGCCAGCAGCTCACTATCGGGACTAGCATCCGGCGAGCAGTACTTC.